This entry describes one T cell receptor (beta chain). Its specificity is not known. The data stem from a study of cytomegalovirus exposure and HLA in healthy donors. Findings and limits, study-wide: The study recorded more than 150 TCR beta chains that were cytomegalovirus-associated.

The PCR used 60 Vbeta and 13 Jbeta primers. Produced via immunoSEQ multiplex PCR; TCRdb's table is partial and in-frame only. This sample carries about 110,000 clones, around 75% of them seen once, and the ten largest clones take 2.5% to 3%. The CDR3 runs 14 residues. Trimming stripped 1 base from V and 3 bases from J, with 9 bases between. CDR1 SEHNR and CDR2 FQNEAQ come from the germline V gene (reference sequence). This sequence was found in a male donor in good health and CMV-seropositive. V is TRBV7-9 and J is TRBJ1-1, with TRBD1 as a possible D gene (5 bases). The sequenced material came from PBMCs. The CDR3 region is CASSLGQGYTEAFF. The CDR3 region has the DNA TGTGCCAGCAGCTTAGGGCAGGGATACACTGAAGCTTTCTTT.